The TCR beta chain described here comes from a study of cytomegalovirus exposure and HLA in healthy donors. Regarding the study as a whole: In a later analysis, a missense DCLRE1C variant was linked to TCR beta V- and J-gene trimming.

This PCR relied on a set of 60 Vbeta primers and 13 Jbeta primers. In the original analysis: Later analysis identified tens of millions of unique TCR beta chains, roughly 11 million shared. Libraries were prepared by immunoSEQ multiplex PCR; TCRdb keeps only in-frame clonotypes and omits some of them. V, J and clone size were drawn from that table, and D and trimming were deduced from the DNA. The table records over 110,000 clones, over 65% of them present only once. This CDR3 has 14 residues. Germline V gene data show CDR1 as SGDLS and CDR2 as YYNGEE. Between the trimmed V and J ends, which lost 0 bases and 5 bases, there was a span of 9 bases. For this clone: The antigen is not known.

The sample consisted of PBMCs. This sequence was found in a female donor in good health and CMV-seronegative. V usage is TRBV9 and J usage is TRBJ2-1; D may be TRBD1 (5 bases). CDR3 in amino acids: CASSVARRDNEQFF. DNA of the CDR3: TGTGCCAGCAGCGTAGCTCGCAGGGACAATGAGCAGTTCTTC.